This passage covers 6 T cell receptor beta chains from one sample sequenced in a study of cytomegalovirus exposure and HLA in healthy donors. PCR used 60 Vbeta primers and 13 Jbeta primers. The data were produced by immunoSEQ multiplex PCR, yet TCRdb's version contains in-frame clones alone and is incomplete. Of under 170,000 clones listed, 79% are singletons. Source material: PBMCs. The source of these receptors is a man in his fifties in good health and CMV-seropositive.

This clone occurred a few times. The V call is TRBV19, the J call TRBJ2-1; 7 nucleotides line up with TRBD2. Trimming at V came to 3 bases and at J to 8 bases, leaving 10 bases not matched to a gene. From germline, CDR1 is LNHDA and CDR2 SQIVND (reference sequence). This CDR3 region has 15 residues. CDR3 DNA: TGTGCCAGTAGTATTGGTGGGAGGGCCTCAGATGAGCAGTTCTTC. Its protein product is CASSIGGRASDEQFF.

In this sample, this clone turned up a few times. The genes are TRBV9 and TRBJ1-3; D call uncertain. Germline V gene data show CDR1 as SGDLS and CDR2 as YYNGEE. The CDR3 has 15 amino acids. Trimming removed 4 bases from V and 2 bases from J, with 13 bases in between. The CDR3 region has the DNA TGTGCCAGCAGCACGGGAAGGGCTACTGGAAACACCATATATTTT. It translates to CASSTGRATGNTIYF.

The chain has TRBV6-6 and TRBJ1-2; D unresolved. The CDR3 is 15 amino acids. CDR1 is MNHNY, CDR2 SVGAGI, per germline (reference sequence). The V gene lost 0 bases and the J gene lost 3 bases, with 11 bases spanning the gap. CDR3 loop: CASSYSSEEYYGYTF. The CDR3 bases are TGTGCCAGCAGTTACTCCTCTGAGGAGTACTATGGCTACACCTTC.

The chain carries TRBV27 and TRBJ2-1; 10 nucleotides match TRBD1. Germline lookup yields CDR1 MNHEY and CDR2 SMNVEV (reference sequence). V lost 8 bases and J lost 6; bases outside the gene matches: 10. The CDR3 spans 15 residues. CDR3 nucleotide sequence: TGTGCCAGCCATTACCCCTGGACAGGGGGCAATGAGCAGTTCTTC. Protein: CASHYPWTGGNEQFF.

The V and J genes are TRBV5-1 and TRBJ1-2; tentatively, D is TRBD1 (5 bases). This CDR3 has 13 residues. Germline V gene data show CDR1 as SGHRS and CDR2 as YFSETQ. Trimming cost V 6 bases and J 7 bases, with 16 bases left between them. CDR3 in amino acids: CASTPPGGGGYTF. CDR3 DNA sequence: TGCGCCAGCACTCCCCCCGGGGGAGGTGGCTACACCTTC.

The rearrangement links TRBV28 to TRBJ2-7; D might be TRBD1 (6 bases). Trimming stripped 5 bases from V and 3 bases from J, with 26 bases between. The CDR3 is 18 amino acids. Germline V lookup: CDR1 MDHEN, CDR2 SYDVKM. The CDR3 DNA follows: TGTGCCAGCAGTGGGGACACCTTCCGGGCGGACGAATTCTACGAGCAGTACTTC. Protein product: CASSGDTFRADEFYEQYF.